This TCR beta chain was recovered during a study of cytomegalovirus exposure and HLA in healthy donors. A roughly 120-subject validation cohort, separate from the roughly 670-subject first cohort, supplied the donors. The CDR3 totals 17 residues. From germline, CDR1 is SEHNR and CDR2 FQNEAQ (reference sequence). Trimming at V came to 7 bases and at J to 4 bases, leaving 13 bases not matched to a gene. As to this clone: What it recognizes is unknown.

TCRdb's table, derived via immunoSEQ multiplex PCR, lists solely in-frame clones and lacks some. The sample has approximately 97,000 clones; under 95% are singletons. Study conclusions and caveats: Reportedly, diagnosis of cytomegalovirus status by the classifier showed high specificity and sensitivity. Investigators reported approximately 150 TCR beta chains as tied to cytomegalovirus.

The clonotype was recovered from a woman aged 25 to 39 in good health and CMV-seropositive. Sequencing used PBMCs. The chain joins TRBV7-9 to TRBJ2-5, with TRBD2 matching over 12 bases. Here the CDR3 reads CASNRALAGGNPETQYF. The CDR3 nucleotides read TGTGCCAGCAATCGAGCCCTAGCGGGAGGGAACCCAGAGACCCAGTACTTC.